This T cell receptor beta chain was sequenced in a study of blood T cell repertoires in COVID-19. Looking at the study overall: There were acute and convalescent COVID-19 samples, and they came from the United States, Italy and Spain. T cells, B-cell-depleted T cells, or PBMCs provided the cDNA or gDNA that served as material.

This CDR3 spans 15 amino acids. The V gene lost 1 base and the J gene lost 8 bases, with 17 bases spanning the gap. The V gene's germline CDR1 is MNHNS and CDR2 SASEGT. As processed by the authors: Amplification from reference gene primers served as the basis for estimated nucleated cell counts. TCRdb keeps only in-frame clones here, not all; method: immunoSEQ multiplex PCR. That table is the source of V, J and clone size, and D and trimming were worked out from the DNA. Here the sample spans roughly 200,000 clones, approximately 90% being singletons. This sequence joins TRBV6-1 and TRBJ1-2; TRBD1 might be the D (6 bases). Sequenced: peripheral blood. The clonotype comes from a man aged 55-75 years with active or convalescent COVID-19. The CDR3 DNA reads TGTGCCAGCAGTGAAGTAAGCAGGGGATCTAGGGGCTACACCTTC. Translating gives CASSEVSRGSRGYTF.